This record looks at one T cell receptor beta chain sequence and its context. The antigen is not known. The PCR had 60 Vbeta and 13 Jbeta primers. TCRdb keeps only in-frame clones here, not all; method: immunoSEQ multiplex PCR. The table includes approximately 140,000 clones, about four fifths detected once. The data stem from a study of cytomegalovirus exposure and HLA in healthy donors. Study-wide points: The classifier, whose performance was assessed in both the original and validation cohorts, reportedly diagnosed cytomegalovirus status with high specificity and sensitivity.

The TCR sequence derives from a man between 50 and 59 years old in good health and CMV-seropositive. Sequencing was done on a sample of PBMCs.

DNA for the CDR3: TGTGCCAGCAGCAAAGCAGCAGGCGGGAGGGGGTTCTACGAGCAGTACTTC. It specifies CASSKAAGGRGFYEQYF. The chain carries TRBV21-1 and TRBJ2-7; the tabulated D call, TRBD2, remains unverified against the DNA. TRBV21-1 is shown as a pseudogene. The CDR3 spans 17 residues.